This T cell receptor beta chain originates from a study of tumor and adjacent non-tumor tissue in lung cancer. Germline V CDR1 and CDR2: MDHEN, SYDVKM. The V and J ends lost 5 bases and 14 bases, in that order; junction bases with no gene match: 31. The CDR3 runs 19 residues. A modified ARM-PCR protocol with three rounds of nested PCR amplified TCRbeta. MiXCR, applied by TCRdb to the multiplex PCR reads, yields one record per CDR3 protein. In the table there are 70,000 or so distinct CDR3 sequences, about three fifths of which are singletons. No cell sorting was done before RNA was extracted from the tissue. A remark on this clonotype: A much larger clone differs by one base, so this may be a read error.

The receptor's source is a man in his forties or fifties with non-small cell lung cancer. The chain has TRBV28 and TRBJ2-3; TRBD2 agrees at 7 bases. The material sequenced was lung tumor tissue. The CDR3, as DNA: TGTGCCAGCAGTCCTATAGGGGAGGGTACCCAATATCCTATCCCGATGCGGTATTTT. As protein: CASSPIGEGTQYPIPMRYF. Full variable domain (outside the CDR3, taken from reference TRBV28 and TRBJ2-3): DVKVTQSSRYLVKRTGEKVFLECVQDMDHENMFWYRQDPGLGLRLIYFSYDVKMKEKGDIPEGYSVSREKKERFSLILESASTNQTSMYLCASSPIGEGTQYPIPMRYFGPGTRLTVL.